These 21 T cell receptor beta chains were sequenced from one sample in a study of shared clonotypes between healthy human individuals. Clones were sequenced by immunoSEQ multiplex PCR, and TCRdb holds only the in-frame ones, with some missing. The sample includes over a million clones, about 96% of them seen just once. Sequencing was done on a sample of naive CD4+ T cells sorted from blood. Noted subset: CD45RA+ positively selected. Receptors originate from a man aged 30 to 39 in good health.

The rearrangement links TRBV30 to TRBJ1-2; no definite D call. The CDR3 is made up of 14 amino acids. Germline CDR1 reads GTSNPN; CDR2 reads SVGIG (reference sequence). V was trimmed by 1 base and J by 8 bases, leaving 17 bases between them. In DNA form, the CDR3 reads TGTGCCTGGAGTGGACTGCTGGGCGGGTCAGGCTACACCTTC. As protein: CAWSGLLGGSGYTF.

V usage is TRBV18 and J usage is TRBJ2-1, with 9 positions matching TRBD2. V lost 0 bases to trimming and J lost 2 bases; unmatched junction nucleotides: 5. This CDR3 has 17 residues. Germline loops: CDR1 KGHSH, CDR2 LQKENI. The CDR3, as DNA: TGTGCCAGCTCACCACCGGGACTAGCATTAACCTACAATGAGCAGTTCTTC. The encoded protein is CASSPPGLALTYNEQFF.

The rearrangement joins TRBV19 to TRBJ2-5; 8 bases fit TRBD1. The CDR3 loop spans 17 amino acids. Per germline, CDR1 LNHDA and CDR2 SQIVND (reference sequence). Unmatched junction bases numbered 8, after V lost 1 base and J lost 1 base. In nucleotides, the CDR3 is TGTGCCAGTAGTATAGTTAAGAGGGACAGGACCCAAGAGACCCAGTACTTC. Its translation is CASSIVKRDRTQETQYF.

The V and J genes are TRBV6-5 and TRBJ2-2, with D maybe TRBD1 (6 bases). This CDR3 has 14 amino acids. Germline CDR1 reads MNHEY; CDR2 reads SVGAGI. V gave up 8 bases and J gave up 1 base, with 11 bases separating them. This CDR3 reads CASEVTGNTGELFF. Written as DNA, the CDR3 is TGTGCCAGCGAGGTGACAGGGAACACCGGGGAGCTGTTTTTT.

The chain couples TRBV28 to TRBJ1-3; the D gene is possibly TRBD1 (6 bases). The CDR3 covers 15 residues. Trimming cost V 6 bases and J 3 bases, with 15 bases left between them. Germline CDR1 reads MDHEN; CDR2 reads SYDVKM. The CDR3, as DNA: TGTGCCAGCAGCCCTGAGGGGGGCCTTGGAAACACCATATATTTT. The encoded protein is CASSPEGGLGNTIYF.

The chain recombines TRBV25-1 with TRBJ2-2; the D is unclear. This CDR3 is built from 15 residues. Per the germline V gene, CDR1 is MGHDK and CDR2 is SYGVNS. The V end lost 5 bases, the J end lost 4 bases, and 14 bases lay between the germline ends. DNA of the CDR3: TGTGCCAGCAGTCCACTGAAGGACCTCACCGGGGAGCTGTTTTTT. Protein product: CASSPLKDLTGELFF.

CDR3: CASSPGGLAGETGELFF. The CDR3 DNA sequence: TGTGCCAGCAGCCCAGGTGGACTAGCGGGAGAGACCGGGGAGCTGTTTTTT. The V call is TRBV11-3, the J call TRBJ2-2; 13 bases match TRBD2. CDR1 SGHNT and CDR2 YENEEA come from the germline V gene. The CDR3 is made up of 17 amino acids. Trimming took 5 bases from V and 5 from J; bases not matched to a gene: 8.

The chain carries TRBV5-5 and TRBJ1-3; D is unresolved. CDR1 SGHKS and CDR2 YYEKEE come from the germline V gene (reference sequence). V lost 2 bases and J lost 0, with 9 bases in between. The CDR3 has 15 residues. The CDR3 protein is CASSFGLTSGNTIYF. As DNA, the CDR3 is TGTGCCAGCAGCTTTGGACTGACCTCTGGAAACACCATATATTTT.

The chain has TRBV7-6 and TRBJ1-4, with 10 bases identical to TRBD1. There are 17 residues in the CDR3. Unmatched junction bases numbered 7, after V lost 1 base and J lost 5 bases. Germline CDR1 and CDR2: SGHVS and FNYEAQ. CDR3 amino acids: CASSLGTGGRSNEKLFF. CDR3 nucleotides: TGTGCCAGCAGCTTAGGGACAGGGGGGCGTTCCAATGAAAAACTGTTTTTT.

The J gene is TRBJ2-7, the V gene TRBV29-1, with D possibly TRBD2 on 5 matching bases. Germline V gives CDR1 SQVTM, CDR2 ANQGSEA. The CDR3 is 12 amino acids. With 3 bases removed from V and 5 bases from J, the gap between germline ends came to 11 bases. The CDR3 sequence: CSVDSGRNEQYF. The CDR3 coding sequence is TGCAGCGTTGACAGCGGTAGAAACGAGCAGTACTTC.

This rearrangement joins TRBV2 to TRBJ1-4, with 9 bases that match TRBD1. Per the germline V gene, CDR1 is SNHLY and CDR2 is FYNNEI. This CDR3 contains 15 residues. V dropped 6 bases and J dropped 5; count of bases not matched to a gene: 7. The CDR3 reads CASRSGTGRNEKLFF. CDR3 bases: TGTGCCAGCAGGTCCGGGACAGGGCGGAATGAAAAACTGTTTTTT.

The chain carries TRBV10-3 and TRBJ2-5, with D maybe TRBD2 (6 bases). The CDR3 sequence is 15 residues long. Trimming cost V 6 bases and J 4 bases, with 18 bases left between them. The germline V gene encodes CDR1 ENHRY and CDR2 SYGVKD. CDR3 in amino acids: CAIREEGTPPETQYF. The CDR3 coding sequence is TGTGCCATCAGGGAGGAGGGGACTCCCCCAGAGACCCAGTACTTC.

The chain joins TRBV5-1 to TRBJ1-3, with D possibly TRBD1 on 6 matching bases. The germline V gene has CDR1 SGHRS and CDR2 YFSETQ. This CDR3 is 15 amino acids long. Trimming removed 3 bases at V and 1 base at J, with 11 bases between. In DNA, the CDR3 is TGCGCCAGCAGCTCGCTACAGGGTTCTGGAAACACCATATATTTT. Encoded protein: CASSSLQGSGNTIYF.

The chain is built from TRBV18 and TRBJ1-4; perhaps TRBD1 as D (6 bases). V was shortened by 2 bases and J by 8 bases, with 12 bases between the two germline ends. Germline assignment: CDR1 KGHSH and CDR2 LQKENI. There are 14 residues in the CDR3. The CDR3 nucleotides read TGTGCCAGCTCACCATTGGGGGCCACCGAAAAACTGTTTTTT. Translated, it gives CASSPLGATEKLFF.

The J gene is TRBJ1-5, the V gene TRBV30; D is unclear. Germline V gene lookup returns CDR1 GTSNPN and CDR2 SVGIG (reference sequence). The CDR3 consists of 12 residues. V gave up 1 base and J gave up 1 base, with 2 bases separating them. The CDR3 DNA follows: TGTGCCTGGAGTGGGAGCAATCAGCCCCAGCATTTT. Amino acids: CAWSGSNQPQHF.

The CDR3 spells CASSAQGAWELFF. The CDR3 DNA follows: TGTGCCAGCAGTGCACAGGGGGCATGGGAGCTGTTTTTT. The chain couples TRBV2 to TRBJ2-2, with 9 bases lining up with TRBD1. Germline-derived CDR1 and CDR2 are SNHLY and FYNNEI. The length of the CDR3 is 13 residues. V lost 4 bases and J lost 9; bases outside the gene matches: 3.

A single count supports this clone. V is TRBV5-1 and J is TRBJ2-1; TRBD2 agrees at 9 bases. The germline V gene encodes CDR1 SGHRS and CDR2 YFSETQ. The CDR3 covers 19 residues. J gave up 8 bases and V 1 base, and 19 bases lay outside the gene matches. CDR3 DNA sequence: TGCGCCAGCAGCTTGCTTGCCCCCGGCAGCGGGAGGTTTTTTGATGAGCAGTTCTTC. This sequence encodes CASSLLAPGSGRFFDEQFF.

The chain links TRBV6-5 to TRBJ2-4; 7 bases map to TRBD1. The CDR3 consists of 12 residues. Trimming took 6 bases from V and 9 from J; bases not matched to a gene: 5. Germline CDR1 reads MNHEY; CDR2 reads SVGAGI. Here the CDR3 DNA reads TGTGCCAGCAGCCAGGACAGGCTCATTCAGTACTTC. Amino acid sequence: CASSQDRLIQYF.

V usage is TRBV7-2 and J usage is TRBJ2-7, with D maybe TRBD1 (5 bases). The CDR3 sequence is 15 residues long. The V end lost 2 bases, the J end lost 2 bases, and 13 bases lay between the germline ends. Germline assignment: CDR1 SGHTA and CDR2 FQGNSA. CDR3 region: CASSLRQGGAYEQYF. In nucleotides, the CDR3 is TGTGCCAGCAGCTTACGGCAGGGTGGGGCCTACGAGCAGTACTTC.

The V and J genes are TRBV27 and TRBJ1-5; D uncertain. Per germline, CDR1 MNHEY and CDR2 SMNVEV (reference sequence). The CDR3 length is 15 residues. Trimming left V 5 bases short and J 7 bases short, with 18 bases between. The CDR3 spells CASSQDPFLGQPQHF. The CDR3 DNA is TGTGCCAGCAGTCAAGACCCCTTTCTTGGGCAGCCCCAGCATTTT.

The rearrangement joins TRBV29-1 to TRBJ1-3, with 8 bases matching TRBD1. V gave up 6 bases and J gave up 2 bases; unmatched junction bases: 6. Per germline, CDR1 SQVTM and CDR2 ANQGSEA. The CDR3 is 14 amino acids. The CDR3 loop is CSVHRTGTGNTIYF. Here the CDR3 DNA reads TGCAGCGTCCACCGGACAGGGACTGGAAACACCATATATTTT.